A single sample is the source of the 11 T cell receptor beta chains below, sequenced in a study of technical replicates of blood from a handful of donors. Produced via immunoSEQ multiplex PCR; TCRdb's table is partial and in-frame only. The repertoire has 50,000 to 80,000 clones, more than 75% of them found once; the top ten carry roughly 4.2%. Sequenced sample: PBMCs. These receptors originate from a human donor in good health. Some clones in this sample may be carry-over from other donors' samples.

The chain carries TRBV27 and TRBJ1-5; 7 nucleotides align to TRBD1. This CDR3 has 14 amino acids. J was trimmed by 6 bases and V by 8 bases; bases with no gene match: 10. Looked up from germline, CDR1 is MNHEY and CDR2 is SMNVEV (reference sequence). The CDR3 bases are TGTGCCAGCTCTGCCAGGGGGGCAGTTCAGCCCCAGCATTTT. Translated: CASSARGAVQPQHF.

The genes are TRBV4-3 and TRBJ2-7; 8 nucleotides agree with TRBD1. CDR3 size: 15 residues. V gave up 0 bases and J gave up 6 bases; unmatched junction bases: 7. Germline loops: CDR1 LGHNA, CDR2 YSLEER. CDR3 sequence: CASSQDRAGGGEQYF. CDR3 nucleotides: TGCGCCAGCAGCCAAGATAGGGCAGGGGGCGGCGAGCAGTACTTC.

Written as DNA, the CDR3 is TGTGCCAGCAGTCTCGCTAGCGGACTCACAGATACGCAGTATTTT. Protein: CASSLASGLTDTQYF. The V call is TRBV28, the J call TRBJ2-3, with 7 positions matching TRBD2. V lost 5 bases to trimming and J lost 2 bases; unmatched junction nucleotides: 7. The CDR3 length is 15 residues. Germline V gene data show CDR1 as MDHEN and CDR2 as SYDVKM.

This chain connects TRBV29-1 to TRBJ2-7, with a weak D call TRBD1 (5 bases). The CDR3 is made up of 13 amino acids. CDR1 is SQVTM and CDR2 is ANQGSEA in the germline V gene. The V gene lost 4 bases and the J gene lost 7 bases, with 17 bases spanning the gap. The CDR3 loop reads CSVAATVAWEQYF. CDR3 DNA: TGCAGCGTTGCCGCGACAGTGGCTTGGGAGCAGTACTTC.

The chain combines TRBV5-1 with TRBJ2-2, with 10 bases lining up with TRBD1. V was clipped by 4 bases and J by 2 bases; unmatched bases: 8. The CDR3 has 17 residues. The germline V gene has CDR1 SGHRS and CDR2 YFSETQ. CDR3 loop: CASSQTRTGGNTGELFF. DNA for the CDR3: TGCGCCAGCAGCCAGACGCGGACAGGGGGAAACACCGGGGAGCTGTTTTTT.

The chain has TRBV27 and TRBJ1-1; D remains unclear. Germline V lookup: CDR1 MNHEY, CDR2 SMNVEV (reference sequence). Between the trimmed V and J ends, which lost 8 bases and 1 base, there was a span of 11 bases. This CDR3 is 13 amino acids long. In DNA, the CDR3 is TGTGCCAGCCAGACCCGGGAGAACACTGAAGCTTTCTTT. The encoded protein is CASQTRENTEAFF.

V gene TRBV2 combines with J gene TRBJ2-1; a weak D match, TRBD2 (5 bases). V was shortened by 8 bases and J by 6 bases, with 11 bases between the two germline ends. The CDR3 sequence is 12 residues long. The germline V gene has CDR1 SNHLY and CDR2 FYNNEI. DNA for the CDR3: TGTGCCAGCGGAGACGGGGTCAATGAGCAGTTCTTC. Translating it yields CASGDGVNEQFF.

This clone appeared a single time. The V and J genes are TRBV9 and TRBJ1-4, with 8 nucleotides matching TRBD1. Germline V gene sequence: CDR1 SGDLS, CDR2 YYNGEE. J was trimmed by 8 bases and V by 4 bases; bases with no gene match: 10. This CDR3 is built from 15 residues. In nucleotides, the CDR3 is TGTGCCAGCAGCTCGGGGACAGGAATTCCCGAAAAACTGTTTTTT. Amino acid sequence: CASSSGTGIPEKLFF.

V and J are TRBV6-1 and TRBJ1-1; D perhaps matches TRBD1 (5 bases). CDR3 length: 13 residues. Germline V gene data show CDR1 as MNHNS and CDR2 as SASEGT. V dropped 6 bases and J dropped 2 bases, with 10 bases sitting between them. Here the CDR3 reads CASRQGFNTEAFF. CDR3 nucleotide sequence: TGTGCCAGCAGGCAGGGTTTTAACACTGAAGCTTTCTTT.

This chain uses TRBV29-1 with TRBJ2-1, with 7 nucleotides matching TRBD2. The CDR3 consists of 11 residues. Per the germline V gene, CDR1 is SQVTM and CDR2 is ANQGSEA. With 6 bases clipped from V and 9 bases from J, the junction kept 5 bases outside the gene matches. CDR3 sequence: CSVNRGGEQFF. CDR3 DNA sequence: TGCAGCGTCAACCGCGGGGGTGAGCAGTTCTTC.

The chain couples TRBV9 to TRBJ2-5; possibly TRBD1 for D (5 bases). V shed 2 bases and J shed 4 bases, with 12 bases lying between them. The V gene's germline CDR1 is SGDLS and CDR2 YYNGEE. This CDR3 spans 14 amino acids. The CDR3, as DNA: TGTGCCAGCAGCGTTACCAGGGCCCCAGAGACCCAGTACTTC. Translating it yields CASSVTRAPETQYF.